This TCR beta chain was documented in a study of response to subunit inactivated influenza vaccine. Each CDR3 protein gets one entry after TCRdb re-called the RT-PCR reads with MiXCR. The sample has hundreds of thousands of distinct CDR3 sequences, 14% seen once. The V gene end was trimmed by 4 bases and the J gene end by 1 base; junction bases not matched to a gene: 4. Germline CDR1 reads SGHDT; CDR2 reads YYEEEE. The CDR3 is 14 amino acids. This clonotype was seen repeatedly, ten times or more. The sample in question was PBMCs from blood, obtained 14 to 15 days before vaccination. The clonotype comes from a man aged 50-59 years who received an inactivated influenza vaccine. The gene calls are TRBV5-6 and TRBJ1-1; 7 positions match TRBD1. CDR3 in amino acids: CASSTGQRNTEAFF. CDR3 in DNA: TGTGCCAGCAGCACGGGACAGCGGAACACTGAAGCTTTCTTT.